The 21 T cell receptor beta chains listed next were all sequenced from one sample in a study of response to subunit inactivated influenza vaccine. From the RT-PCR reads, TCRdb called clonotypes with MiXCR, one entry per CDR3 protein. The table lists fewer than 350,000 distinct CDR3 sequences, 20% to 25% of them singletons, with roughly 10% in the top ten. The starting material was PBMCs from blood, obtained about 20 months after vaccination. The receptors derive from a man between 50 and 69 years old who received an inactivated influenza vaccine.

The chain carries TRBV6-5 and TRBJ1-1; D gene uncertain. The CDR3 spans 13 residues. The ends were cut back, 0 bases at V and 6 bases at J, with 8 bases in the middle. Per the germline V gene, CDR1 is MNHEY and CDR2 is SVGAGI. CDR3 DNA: TGTGCCAGCAGTTACTCGAACGTTGCTGAAGCTTTCTTT. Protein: CASSYSNVAEAFF.

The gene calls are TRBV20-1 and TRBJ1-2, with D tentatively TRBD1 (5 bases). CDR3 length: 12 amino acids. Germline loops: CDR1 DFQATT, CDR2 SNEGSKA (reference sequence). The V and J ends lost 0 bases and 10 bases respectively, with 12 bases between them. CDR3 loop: CSARDPGAVYTF. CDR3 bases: TGCAGTGCTAGAGATCCCGGGGCAGTCTACACCTTC.

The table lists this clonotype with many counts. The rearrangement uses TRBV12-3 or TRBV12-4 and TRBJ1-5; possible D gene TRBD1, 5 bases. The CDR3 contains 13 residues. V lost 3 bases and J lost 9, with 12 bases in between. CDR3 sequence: CASSFRIRGPQHF. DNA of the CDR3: TGTGCCAGCAGTTTCCGGATAAGGGGGCCCCAGCATTTT.

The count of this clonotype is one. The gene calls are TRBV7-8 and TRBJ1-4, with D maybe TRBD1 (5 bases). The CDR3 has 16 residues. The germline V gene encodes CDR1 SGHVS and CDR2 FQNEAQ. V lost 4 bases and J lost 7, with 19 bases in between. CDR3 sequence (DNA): TGTGCCAGCAGCTCAGGGACCCAACTGAGAGTTGAAAAACTGTTTTTT. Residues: CASSSGTQLRVEKLFF.

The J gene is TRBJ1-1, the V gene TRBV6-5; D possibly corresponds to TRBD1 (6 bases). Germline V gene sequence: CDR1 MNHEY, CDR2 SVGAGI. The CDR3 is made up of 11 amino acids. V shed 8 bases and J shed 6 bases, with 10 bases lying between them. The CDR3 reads CASSKGAEAFF. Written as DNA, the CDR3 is TGTGCCAGCTCTAAGGGGGCTGAAGCTTTCTTT.

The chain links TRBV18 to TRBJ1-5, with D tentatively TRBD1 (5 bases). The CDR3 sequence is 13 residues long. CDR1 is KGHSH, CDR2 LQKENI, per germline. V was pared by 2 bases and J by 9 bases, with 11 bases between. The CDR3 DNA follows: TGTGCCAGCTCACCAAGGGGAACGGGGCCCCAGCATTTT. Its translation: CASSPRGTGPQHF.

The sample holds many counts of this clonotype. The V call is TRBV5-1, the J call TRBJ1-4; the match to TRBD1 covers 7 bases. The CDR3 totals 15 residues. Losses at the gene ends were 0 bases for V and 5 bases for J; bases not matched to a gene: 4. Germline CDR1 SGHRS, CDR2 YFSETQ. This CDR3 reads CASSLVPGQNEKLFF. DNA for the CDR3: TGCGCCAGCAGCTTGGTTCCGGGACAGAATGAAAAACTGTTTTTT. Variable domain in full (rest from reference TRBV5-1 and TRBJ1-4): KAGVTQTPRYLIKTRGQQVTLSCSPISGHRSVSWYQQTPGQGLQFLFEYFSETQRNKGNFPGRFSGRQFSNSRSEMNVSTLELGDSALYLCASSLVPGQNEKLFFGSGTQLSVL.

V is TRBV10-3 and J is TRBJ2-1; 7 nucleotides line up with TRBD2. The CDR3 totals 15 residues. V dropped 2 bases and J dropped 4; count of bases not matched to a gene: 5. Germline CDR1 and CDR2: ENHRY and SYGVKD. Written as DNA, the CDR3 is TGTGCCATCAGTGAGAAGGGACTACTATACAATGAGCAGTTCTTC. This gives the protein CAISEKGLLYNEQFF.

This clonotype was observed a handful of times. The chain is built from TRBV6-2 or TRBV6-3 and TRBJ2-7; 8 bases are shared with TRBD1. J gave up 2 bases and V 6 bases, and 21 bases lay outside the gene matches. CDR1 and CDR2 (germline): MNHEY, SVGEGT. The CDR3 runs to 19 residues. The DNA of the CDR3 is TGTGCCAGCAGACACCGACAGGGGAAAGAAGGGCTACGAACCTACGAGCAGTACTTC. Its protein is CASRHRQGKEGLRTYEQYF.

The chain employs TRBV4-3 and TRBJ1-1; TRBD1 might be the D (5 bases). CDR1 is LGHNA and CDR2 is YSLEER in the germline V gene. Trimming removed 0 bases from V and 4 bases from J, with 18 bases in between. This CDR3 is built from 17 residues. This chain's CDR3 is CASSQDSAAAQGTEAFF. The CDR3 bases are TGCGCCAGCAGCCAAGATTCAGCAGCGGCCCAGGGCACTGAAGCTTTCTTT.

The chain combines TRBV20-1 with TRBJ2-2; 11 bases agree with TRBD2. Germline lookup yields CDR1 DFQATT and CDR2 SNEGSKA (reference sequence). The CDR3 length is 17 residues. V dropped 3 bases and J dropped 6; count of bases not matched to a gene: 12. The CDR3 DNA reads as TGCAGTGCTAGGCTCTCCCGGACTAGCGGGTTGGCCGGGGAGCTGTTTTTT. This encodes CSARLSRTSGLAGELFF.

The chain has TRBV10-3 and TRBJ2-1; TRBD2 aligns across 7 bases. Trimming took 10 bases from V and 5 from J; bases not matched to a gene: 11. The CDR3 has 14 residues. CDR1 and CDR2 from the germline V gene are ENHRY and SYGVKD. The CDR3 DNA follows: TGTGCCACCTCGTCCGGGCTAGCGGACAATGAGCAGTTCTTC. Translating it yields CATSSGLADNEQFF.

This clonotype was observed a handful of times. In nucleotides, the CDR3 is TGTGCCAGCAGTCCGATGAAGGTTCCCTATGGCTACACCTTC. It yields the protein CASSPMKVPYGYTF. The V gene is TRBV27, the J gene TRBJ1-2; the D is unclear. Germline V gives CDR1 MNHEY, CDR2 SMNVEV (reference sequence). Trimming cost V 5 bases and J 4 bases, with 14 bases left between them. The CDR3 is 14 amino acids.

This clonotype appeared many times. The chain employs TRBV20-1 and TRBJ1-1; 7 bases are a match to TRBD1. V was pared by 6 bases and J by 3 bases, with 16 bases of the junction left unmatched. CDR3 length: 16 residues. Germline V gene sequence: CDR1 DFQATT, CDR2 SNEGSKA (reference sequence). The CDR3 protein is CSARDETGRWDTEAFF. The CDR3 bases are TGCAGTGCCCGGGACGAGACAGGGAGGTGGGACACTGAAGCTTTCTTT.

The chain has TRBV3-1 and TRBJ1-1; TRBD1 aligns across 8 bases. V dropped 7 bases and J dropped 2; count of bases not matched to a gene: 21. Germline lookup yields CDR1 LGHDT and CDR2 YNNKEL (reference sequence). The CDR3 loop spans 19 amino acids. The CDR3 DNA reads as TGTGCCAGCAACGATACGGCAGGGGGCCTCGGTCTTAGTAACACTGAAGCTTTCTTT. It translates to CASNDTAGGLGLSNTEAFF.

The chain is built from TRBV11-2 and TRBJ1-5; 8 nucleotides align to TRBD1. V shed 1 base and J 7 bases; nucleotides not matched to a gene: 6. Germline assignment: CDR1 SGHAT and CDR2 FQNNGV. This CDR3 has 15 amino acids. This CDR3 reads CASSLGAGGTQPQHF. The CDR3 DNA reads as TGTGCCAGCAGCTTAGGTGCAGGGGGCACACAGCCCCAGCATTTT.

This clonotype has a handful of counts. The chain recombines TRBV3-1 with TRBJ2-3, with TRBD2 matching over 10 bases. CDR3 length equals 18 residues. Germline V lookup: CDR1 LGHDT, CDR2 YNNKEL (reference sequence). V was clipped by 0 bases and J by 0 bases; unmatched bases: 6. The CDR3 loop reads CASSQDKVAGGSTDTQYF. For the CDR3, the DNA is TGTGCCAGCAGCCAAGATAAGGTAGCGGGGGGTAGCACAGATACGCAGTATTTT.

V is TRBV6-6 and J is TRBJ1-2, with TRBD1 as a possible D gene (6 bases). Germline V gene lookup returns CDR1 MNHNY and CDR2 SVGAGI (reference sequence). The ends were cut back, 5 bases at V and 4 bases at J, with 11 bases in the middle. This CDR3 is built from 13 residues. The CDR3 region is CASSDGQIYGYTF. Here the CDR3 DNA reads TGTGCCAGCAGTGATGGACAGATCTATGGCTACACCTTC.

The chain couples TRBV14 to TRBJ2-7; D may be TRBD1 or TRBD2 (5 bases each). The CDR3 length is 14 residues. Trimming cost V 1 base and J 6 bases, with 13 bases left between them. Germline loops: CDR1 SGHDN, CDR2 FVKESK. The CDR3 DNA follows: TGTGCCAGCAGCCAAGTACGAGGGGCTGGCGAGCAGTACTTC. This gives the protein CASSQVRGAGEQYF.

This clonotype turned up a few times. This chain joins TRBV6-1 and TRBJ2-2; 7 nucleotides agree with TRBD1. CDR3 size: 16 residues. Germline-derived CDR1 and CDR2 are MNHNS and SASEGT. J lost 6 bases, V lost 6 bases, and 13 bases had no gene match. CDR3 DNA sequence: TGTGCCAGCAGATCGACAGGGATTCCCTTAGCCGGGGAGCTGTTTTTT. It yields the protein CASRSTGIPLAGELFF.

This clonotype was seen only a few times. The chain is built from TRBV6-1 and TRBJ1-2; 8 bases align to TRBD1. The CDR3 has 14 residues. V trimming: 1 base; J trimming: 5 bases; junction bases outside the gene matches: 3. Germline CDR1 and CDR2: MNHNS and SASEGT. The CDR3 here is CASSEEQGGYGYTF. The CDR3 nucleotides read TGTGCCAGCAGTGAAGAACAGGGGGGATATGGCTACACCTTC.